This T cell receptor beta chain was recovered during a study of tumor-infiltrating T cells and Merkel cell polyomavirus (dated by TCRdb to 2016 to 2017). Turning to the overall study: In Merkel cell carcinoma patients, the study investigated CD8+ T cells specific for the Merkel cell polyomavirus KLL epitope. TRB sequencing covered KLL-tetramer-sorted cells from blood or tumor-infiltrating lymphocytes in 14 to 15 samples, plus 12 matched whole-tumor samples. Patients presented at varying disease stages and were followed for a median of approximately 2.7 years, with a range of 1. Patients received varied, non-standardized therapies including chemotherapy, radiation and immunotherapies. Most whole-tumor samples were obtained as 25-micron curls cut from formalin-fixed, paraffin-embedded tissue blocks. Across the study, one tumor sample was a frozen nodal tumor digest and one was a flash-frozen core biopsy of a metastasis.

Trimming costs V 0 bases and J 3 bases, and their ends lie 9 bases apart. The CDR3 starts with the cysteine, ends with the phenylalanine, and has 15 residues. Only CDR3 DNA remains: 45 bases, in frame from the first base. From the germline V gene, CDR1 is LGHNA and CDR2 is YSLEER. What the work shows at the level of the full study, not this receptor alone: A significant MCC-specific survival advantage (P = 0.0051) was associated with tumors having more unique KLL-specific clonotypes (about 5-108 vs 0-3). The small sample size of the study (n of about 12 patients) is a limitation. KLL-specific TRB repertoires were diverse and mostly private, with just one public clonotype, shared by two patients, among over 350 unique sequences. A higher intratumoral fraction of KLL-specific T cells (about 1.8-20% versus about 0-0.14%) was associated with significantly improved MCC-specific survival. Because the study covered only a single viral epitope, T cells targeting other Merkel cell polyomavirus epitopes were not captured.

By immunohistochemistry, the tumors of all patients showed robust positive staining for Merkel cell polyomavirus Large T antigen. The study included twelve Merkel cell carcinoma patients whose blood and/or cultured TIL contained robust KLL-tetramer+ populations exceeding 0.04% of CD8+ T cells. All patients were Caucasian, with a median age of approximately 65 years and a range of about 50 to 85 years. Lymph node tumors were analyzed for patients with unknown primaries presenting with nodal disease, or where primary tissue was insufficient. Worth noting for this clone: Its antigen is not yet known. No base quality information exists; no much larger clone differs at one position.

Library generation was performed with the immunoSEQ multiplex PCR assay. Genomic DNA extraction, TRB sequencing and normalization were carried out by Adaptive Biotechnologies (Seattle, WA). The paper's data handling went like this. Clonality was computed as one minus Shannon entropy of productive TRB sequences normalized by log2 of unique productive sequences. KLL-specific clonotypes in tumors were identified by matching TCRbeta CDR3 amino acid sequences to those from the tetramer-sorted sample of each patient. Entries here come from immuneACCESS through TCRdb and include only in-frame sequences with V and J called. Some clones fail to appear in such tables; in the studies checked, an unresolved V gene covers under half of the shortfall, and the cause of the remainder is unknown. The V and J calls and clone size were taken over from that table, and D and trimming were inferred from the DNA. The sample table holds 26,000 or so clones, of which about 85% were seen once. Of the sample, less than 3% is held by the ten largest clones.

This sequence uses TRBV4-3 and TRBJ2-1; perhaps TRBD2 is the D gene, with 6 bases matching. This clonotype originated in a man in his fifties with Merkel cell carcinoma. Sequenced sample: lymph node tissue. The CDR3 protein is CASSQDWGDYNEQFF. The nucleotide sequence is TGCGCCAGCAGCCAAGATTGGGGGGACTACAATGAGCAGTTCTTC.